The clone carrying this T cell receptor beta chain was recorded a few times. These data are taken from a study of blood T cell repertoires in COVID-19. In the study overall: The United States, Italy and Spain were the sources of the acute and convalescent COVID-19 samples. T cells, B-cell-depleted T cells, or PBMCs supplied cDNA or gDNA.

Original processing methods: The authors estimated nucleated cell counts from reference gene primer amplification. The repertoire was sequenced with immunoSEQ multiplex PCR; TCRdb's copy has only in-frame clones and lacks some. The DNA was the basis for D and trimming; V, J and clone size are from that table. The sample lists around 160,000 clones, around nine tenths occurring once. Germline assignment: CDR1 SEHNR and CDR2 FQNEAQ (reference sequence). The CDR3 covers 15 residues. Deletions cut 1 base from V and 7 bases from J, with 16 bases between. The source material was peripheral blood. The rearrangement joins TRBV7-9 to TRBJ1-2, with TRBD1 as a possible D gene (6 bases). The receptor was derived from a human donor in a cohort sampled during active COVID-19. CDR3: CASSLVSGGLVGYTF. CDR3 DNA: TGTGCCAGCAGCTTAGTAAGCGGGGGGCTGGTTGGCTACACCTTC. The full variable domain, completed using reference TRBV7-9 and TRBJ1-2, is DTGVSQNPRHKITKRGQNVTFRCDPISEHNRLYWYRQTLGQGPEFLTYFQNEAQLEKSRLLSDRFSAERPKGSFSTLEIQRTEQGDSAMYLCASSLVSGGLVGYTFGSGTRLTVV.